The sequence of this TCR beta chain was determined in a study of OX40 agonist ivuxolimab in advanced cancers. Study overall: Recorded diagnoses for dose-escalation patients were hepatocellular carcinoma, melanoma, renal cell or head and neck cancer. Study-level findings and limits: Within 6 weeks, CD4+ and CD8+ blood T cells expanded clonally at 0.1 to 3.0 mg/kg. Average numbers of expanded clones were greater in CD8+ T cells than in CD4+. Low normalized T-cell clonal expansion was additionally recorded for some nonresponders.

Assay used: immunoSEQ multiplex PCR; TCRdb lists only in-frame clones, some missing. This table has 73,000 or so clones, roughly nine tenths appearing once. The count of this clone is one. Its antigen is currently unknown. V was clipped by 5 bases and J by 7 bases; unmatched bases: 8. The CDR3 consists of 15 residues. Germline lookup yields CDR1 SEHNR and CDR2 FQNEAQ (reference sequence). This TCR was recovered from an adult with an advanced solid tumor such as melanoma, head and neck, liver or kidney cancer. The chain employs TRBV7-9 and TRBJ1-4; 9 bases are shared with TRBD1. Sequenced here: CD4+ or CD8+ T cells sorted from blood, sampled in a trial of the OX40 agonist ivuxolimab. The DNA of the CDR3 is TGTGCCAGCAGCCCTGATGGGGACAGGGCTGAAAAACTGTTTTTT. Amino acid sequence: CASSPDGDRAEKLFF. Full variable domain (remainder filled in from reference TRBV7-9 and TRBJ1-4): DTGVSQNPRHKITKRGQNVTFRCDPISEHNRLYWYRQTLGQGPEFLTYFQNEAQLEKSRLLSDRFSAERPKGSFSTLEIQRTEQGDSAMYLCASSPDGDRAEKLFFGSGTQLSVL.